These 9 T cell receptor beta chains were sequenced from one sample in a study of T cell responses to AZD1222 COVID-19 vaccine. Assay used: immunoSEQ multiplex PCR; TCRdb lists only in-frame clones, some missing. Among some 120,000 clones listed, 70% to 85% were seen once. Sequenced here: peripheral blood, sampled 28 days after the second AZD1222 dose. Source of these receptors: an adult who received the AZD1222 COVID-19 vaccine.

V gene TRBV14 combines with J gene TRBJ1-2; 8 bases fit TRBD1. The CDR3 spans 13 residues. CDR1 and CDR2 (germline): SGHDN, FVKESK. V lost 8 bases and J lost 2; bases outside the gene matches: 4. The CDR3 bases are TGTGCCAGCCGAGACAGGGGCAACTATGGCTACACCTTC. Translated, it gives CASRDRGNYGYTF.

The J gene is TRBJ1-2, the V gene TRBV7-9; D is undetermined. With 5 bases removed from V and 0 bases from J, the gap between germline ends came to 13 bases. The CDR3 spans 15 residues. In germline, CDR1 is SEHNR, CDR2 FQNEAQ (reference sequence). The CDR3 nucleotides read TGTGCCAGCAGCGGACCACTACGCCCTAACTATGGCTACACCTTC. Protein sequence: CASSGPLRPNYGYTF.

This chain's CDR3 is CASSIVGSDIQYF. The DNA of the CDR3 is TGTGCCAGTAGTATAGTGGGGTCGGACATTCAGTACTTC. The chain joins TRBV19 to TRBJ2-4; the D is unclear. CDR3 length: 13 amino acids. CDR1 is LNHDA, CDR2 SQIVND, per germline (reference sequence). Deletions cut 1 base from V and 8 bases from J, with 9 bases between.

The V call is TRBV25-1, the J call TRBJ1-1, with 8 bases that match TRBD1. CDR3 length: 14 residues. J gave up 3 bases and V 4 bases, and 4 bases lay outside the gene matches. Germline CDR1 and CDR2: MGHDK and SYGVNS. CDR3 in DNA: TGTGCCAGCAGTGCAGCAGGGGGCCACACTGAAGCTTTCTTT. It yields the protein CASSAAGGHTEAFF.

CDR3 loop: CASSVVGGGTIYF. CDR3 bases: TGTGCCAGCAGCGTAGTAGGGGGTGGCACCATATATTTT. The V call is TRBV9, the J call TRBJ1-3; possible D gene TRBD1, 6 bases. CDR1 and CDR2 from the germline V gene are SGDLS and YYNGEE. The germline V and J ends were trimmed by 0 bases and 9 bases, with 10 bases remaining between them. CDR3 length: 13 residues.

The rearrangement links TRBV5-1 to TRBJ1-5, with TRBD1 matching over 8 bases. Trimming removed 2 bases from V and 7 bases from J; junction bases left unmatched: 5. The CDR3 covers 14 residues. The germline gives CDR1 SGHRS, CDR2 YFSETQ. The CDR3 region has the DNA TGCGCCAGCAGCTTACAGGGGGGAATCCAGCCCCAGCATTTT. It codes for CASSLQGGIQPQHF.

This clone was detected once. The V and J genes are TRBV4-3 and TRBJ2-7, with 8 bases fitting TRBD2. Germline CDR1 LGHNA, CDR2 YSLEER. The CDR3 contains 15 residues. Trimming removed 1 base from V and 6 bases from J; junction bases left unmatched: 8. The CDR3 loop reads CASSQARGGAGEQYF. The DNA of the CDR3 is TGCGCCAGCAGCCAAGCCCGGGGGGGGGCCGGCGAGCAGTACTTC.

This clone was detected a few times. The rearrangement links TRBV5-1 to TRBJ1-1; D is undetermined. The CDR3 is 15 amino acids. The germline gives CDR1 SGHRS, CDR2 YFSETQ. Trimming took off 2 bases at V and 1 base at J, with 12 bases between the two ends. CDR3 sequence reads: CASSFGSIENTEAFF. The CDR3 DNA sequence: TGCGCCAGCAGCTTTGGGTCTATAGAGAACACTGAAGCTTTCTTT.

V and J are TRBV19 and TRBJ2-6; TRBD1 matches at 7 bases. Germline CDR1 is LNHDA and CDR2 is SQIVND (reference sequence). The CDR3 totals 15 residues. V lost 8 bases, J lost 4 bases, and 8 bases stayed unmatched. CDR3 bases: TGTGCCAGTTGGCCGAGGGGGCCCGGGGCCAACGTCCTGACTTTC. It translates to CASWPRGPGANVLTF. The full variable domain, completed using reference TRBV19 and TRBJ2-6, is DGGITQSPKYLFRKEGQNVTLSCEQNLNHDAMYWYRQDPGQGLRLIYYSQIVNDFQKGDIAEGYSVSREKKESFPLTVTSAQKNPTAFYLCASWPRGPGANVLTFGAGSRLTVL.